Listed below are T cell receptor beta chains from one sample, sequenced in a study of prognosis after radiotherapy for stage I lung cancer. One entry per CDR3 protein results from TCRdb running MiXCR on the multiplex PCR reads. The sample lists approximately 31,000 distinct CDR3 sequences, under 60% occurring once. Sample: PBMCs, taken before or after stereotactic body radiation therapy (not recorded which). These TCRs come from a donor over 45 with non-small cell lung cancer. Both conserved end residues are part of each CDR3. For some rows the clone size is stated as once, few or many, or as a class when expanded; others skip it.

>TRBJ1-2|TRBV6-1|medium-sized
CASTLPAPGTGYTF
>TRBJ1-2|TRBV27|NA
CASRLGGRGNGYTF
>TRBJ1-2|TRBV9|many
CASSERGLSGYTF
>TRBJ2-3|TRBV30|NA
CAWSVHQGAQYF
>TRBJ1-1|TRBV18|many
CASSAGGQPNTEAFF
>TRBJ1-1|TRBV5-1|many
CASSLRDNTEAFF
>TRBJ2-7|TRBV6-2/TRBV6-3|many
CASSSPRGNYEQYF
>TRBJ1-1|TRBV15|NA
CATSRGRVLAFF
>TRBJ2-2|TRBV28|many
CASSSGRTNTGELFF
>TRBJ2-7|TRBV5-1|many
CASSFGQGHSYEQYF
>TRBJ2-1|TRBV28|NA
CASSPLTFPGSNEQFF
>TRBJ1-2|TRBV7-9|NA
CASSLEQVGGYTF
>TRBJ2-7|TRBV6-2/TRBV6-3|NA
CASTRRETSSYEQYF
>TRBJ1-6|TRBV11-3|NA
CASRARENSPLHF
>TRBJ1-2|TRBV7-2|medium-sized
CASSPQHGTSGYTF
>TRBJ2-3|TRBV5-1|NA
CASSLEASVRVTQYF
>TRBJ1-1|TRBV5-1|NA
CASSTTQGMNTEAFF
>TRBJ2-1|TRBV7-3|many
CASSSRDNNEQFF